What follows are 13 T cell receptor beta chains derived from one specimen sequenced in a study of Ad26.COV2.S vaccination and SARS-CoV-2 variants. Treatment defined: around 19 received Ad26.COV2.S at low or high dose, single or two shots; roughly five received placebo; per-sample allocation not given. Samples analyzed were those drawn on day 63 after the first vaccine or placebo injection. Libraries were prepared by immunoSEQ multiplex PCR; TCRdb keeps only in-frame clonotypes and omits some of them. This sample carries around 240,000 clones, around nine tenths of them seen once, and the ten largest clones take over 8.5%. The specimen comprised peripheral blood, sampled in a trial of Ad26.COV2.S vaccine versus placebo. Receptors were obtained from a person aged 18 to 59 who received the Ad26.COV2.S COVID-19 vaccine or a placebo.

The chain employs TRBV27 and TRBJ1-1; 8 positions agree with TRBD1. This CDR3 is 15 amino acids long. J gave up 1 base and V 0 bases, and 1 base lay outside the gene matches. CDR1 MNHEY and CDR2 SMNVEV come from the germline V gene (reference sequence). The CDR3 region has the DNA TGTGCCAGCAGTTTATCGGGGACAGGGAACACTGAAGCTTTCTTT. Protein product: CASSLSGTGNTEAFF.

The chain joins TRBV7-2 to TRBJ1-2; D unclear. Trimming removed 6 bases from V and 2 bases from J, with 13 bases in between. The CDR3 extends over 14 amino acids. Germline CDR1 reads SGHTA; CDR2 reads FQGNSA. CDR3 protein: CASSFHRANYGYTF. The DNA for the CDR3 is TGTGCCAGCAGTTTCCACCGGGCGAACTATGGCTACACCTTC.

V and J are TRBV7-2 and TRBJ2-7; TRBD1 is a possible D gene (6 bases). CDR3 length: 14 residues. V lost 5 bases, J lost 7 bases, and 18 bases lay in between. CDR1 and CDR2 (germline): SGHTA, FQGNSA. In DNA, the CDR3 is TGTGCCAGCAGCCCTCCCACAGGGTATTGGGAGCAGTACTTC. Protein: CASSPPTGYWEQYF.

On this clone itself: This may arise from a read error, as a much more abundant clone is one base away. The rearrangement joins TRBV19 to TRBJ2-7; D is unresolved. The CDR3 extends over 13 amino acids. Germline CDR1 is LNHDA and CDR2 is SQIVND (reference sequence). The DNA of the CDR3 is TGTGCCAGTAGTATAAGAAGTTCCTACGGGCAGTACTTC. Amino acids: CASSIRSSYGQYF.

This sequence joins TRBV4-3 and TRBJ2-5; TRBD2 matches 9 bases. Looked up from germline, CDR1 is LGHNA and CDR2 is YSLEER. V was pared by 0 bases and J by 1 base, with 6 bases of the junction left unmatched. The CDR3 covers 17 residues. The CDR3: CASSQDLPSGTQETQYF. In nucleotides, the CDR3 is TGCGCCAGCAGCCAAGATCTCCCTAGCGGGACCCAAGAGACCCAGTACTTC.

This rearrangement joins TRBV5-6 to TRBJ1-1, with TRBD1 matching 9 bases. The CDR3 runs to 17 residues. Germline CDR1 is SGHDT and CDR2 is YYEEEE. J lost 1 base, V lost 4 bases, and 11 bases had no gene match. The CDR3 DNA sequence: TGTGCCAGCAGCGGCACCGGGACAGGGAGAGGGAACACTGAAGCTTTCTTT. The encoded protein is CASSGTGTGRGNTEAFF.

CDR3 sequence: CASSSKVDGGELFF. The CDR3 nucleotides are TGTGCCAGCAGCTCTAAGGTAGACGGAGGGGAGCTGTTTTTT. V and J are TRBV11-3 and TRBJ2-2; D is unresolved. Germline CDR1 is SGHNT and CDR2 is YENEEA. V was shortened by 4 bases and J by 8 bases, with 14 bases between the two germline ends. The CDR3 spans 14 residues. The complete variable domain, with remaining parts taken from reference TRBV11-3 and TRBJ2-2, reads EAGVVQSPRYKIIEKKQPVAFWCNPISGHNTLYWYLQNLGQGPELLIRYENEEAVDDSQLPKDRFSAERLKGVDSTLKIQPAELGDSAVYLCASSSKVDGGELFFGEGSRLTVL.

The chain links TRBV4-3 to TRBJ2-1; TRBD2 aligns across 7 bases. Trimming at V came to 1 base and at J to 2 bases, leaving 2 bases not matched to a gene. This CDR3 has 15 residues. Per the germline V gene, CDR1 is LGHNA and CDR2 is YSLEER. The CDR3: CASSQGGLAYNEQFF. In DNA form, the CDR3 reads TGCGCCAGCAGCCAAGGAGGACTAGCCTACAATGAGCAGTTCTTC.

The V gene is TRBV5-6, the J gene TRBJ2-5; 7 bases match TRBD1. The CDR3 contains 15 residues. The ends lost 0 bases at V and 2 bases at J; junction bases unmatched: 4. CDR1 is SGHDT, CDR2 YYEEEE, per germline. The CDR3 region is CASSLGVRGQETQYF. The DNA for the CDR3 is TGTGCCAGCAGCTTGGGAGTCAGGGGGCAAGAGACCCAGTACTTC.

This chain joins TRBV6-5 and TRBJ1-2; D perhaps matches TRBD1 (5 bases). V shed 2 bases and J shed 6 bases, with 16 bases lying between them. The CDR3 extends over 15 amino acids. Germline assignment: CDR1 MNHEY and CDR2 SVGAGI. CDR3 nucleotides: TGTGCCAGCAGTTACGGGACGGCTGGGGACCATGGCTACACCTTC. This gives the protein CASSYGTAGDHGYTF.

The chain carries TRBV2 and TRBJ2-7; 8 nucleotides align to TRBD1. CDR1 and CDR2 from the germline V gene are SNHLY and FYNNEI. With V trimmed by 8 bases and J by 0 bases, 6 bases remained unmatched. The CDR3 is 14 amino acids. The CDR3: CASSDRGYSYEQYF. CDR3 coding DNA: TGTGCCAGCTCAGACAGGGGTTACTCCTACGAGCAGTACTTC.

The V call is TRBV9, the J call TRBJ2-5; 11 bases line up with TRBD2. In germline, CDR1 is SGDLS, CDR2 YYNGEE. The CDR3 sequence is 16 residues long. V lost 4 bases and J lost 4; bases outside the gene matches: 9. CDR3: CASSPSSGGAGETQYF. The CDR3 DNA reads TGTGCCAGCAGCCCCAGTAGCGGGGGGGCAGGAGAGACCCAGTACTTC.

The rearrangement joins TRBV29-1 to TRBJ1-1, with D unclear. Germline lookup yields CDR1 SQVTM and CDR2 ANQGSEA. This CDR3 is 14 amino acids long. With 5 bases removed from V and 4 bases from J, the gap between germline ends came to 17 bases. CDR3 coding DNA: TGCAGCGTTCCTAATCACGAGGGTTCCACTGAAGCTTTCTTT. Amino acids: CSVPNHEGSTEAFF.